This T cell receptor (beta chain) was profiled in a study of cytomegalovirus exposure and HLA in healthy donors (dated by TCRdb to the late 2010s). Background for the entire study: According to an earlier analysis of 587 of the donors, about 180 million T cells yielded 117 million unique TCR beta sequences and 276 Gb of sequence data. Approximately 310 gigabases of sequencing data and 75 million to 85 million unique TCR sequences made up an early release that covered 500 to 700 HLA-typed donors. The genetic ancestry cluster associated with self-reported Caucasian donors included 80% to 90% of the roughly 400 genotyped donors. The study aimed to test whether cataloging public T cell receptors could reveal signatures of past pathogen exposure. The T cell repertoires of under 750 subjects were profiled by immunosequencing and related to cytomegalovirus serostatus. A separate validation cohort of roughly 110 different subjects was used in addition to the roughly 720-subject first cohort. To predict cytomegalovirus infection status, the study combined high-throughput TCR immunosequencing, statistical association of individual TCRs with disease status, and machine learning. In a later analysis, previously published TCR beta repertoires from 600 to 850 donors were re-analyzed and high-resolution HLA genotyping was added so that TCR occurrence patterns could be studied. The later analysis used no new phenotypic data to find candidate immune exposures, relying instead on TCR beta sequences and their occurrence across donors. In an earlier analysis of 500 to 650 of the donors, high-throughput TCR beta sequencing was used to judge whether each TCR beta V gene segment behaved as functional or pseudogenic. Alongside the repertoire data, information on donor age, sex, ethnicity and CMV serostatus was compiled. A later genetic analysis took genome-wide SNP genotypes for about 55% of the roughly 670 donors and used that subset as a discovery cohort. All discovery cohort repertoires had been generated using a single sequencing platform. HLA typing included class I and class II loci at four-digit resolution. The number of donors typed differed by locus, with about 629-630 for A, B, C, DRB1 and DQB1, more than 500 for DQA1, about 610 for DPA1, and some 450 for DPB1. Because of strong linkage in the cohort, roughly five DR-DQ haplotypes were treated as single units for association and clustering. Among roughly 400 genotyped donors of the cohort, an average of around 250,000 unique TCR beta nucleotide sequences was sequenced per donor, of which about 19% were non-productive.

Overall study results and their limits: The authors suggested that the approach could potentially be extended to other disease states and immunological phenotypes. The earlier analysis of around 600 of the donors excluded some 15 rarely observed V segments, including chromosome 9 orphons, because counts were too low. Because HLA typing was missing for some donors at each locus, association tests included only the typed subset. Compared with equally common non-associated chains, HLA-associated TCR beta chains in a later analysis were more clonally expanded and had lower generation probabilities. A later analysis found that most CMV-associated TCR beta chains appeared HLA-restricted, with HLA associations seemingly driven largely by CMV exposure. An association between a missense DCLRE1C variant and V-gene and J-gene trimming of TCR beta chains was found in a later genetic analysis and replicated in an independent cohort. At a false discovery rate of 0.05, a later analysis linked 16,000 or so TCR beta sequences to specific HLA alleles. An earlier analysis of approximately 540 of the donors showed that most TCR beta V segments appeared in productive rearrangements either about 87% or about 30% of the time, which broadly matched IMGT annotations. Correlated functional status among segregating V segments might reflect linkage disequilibrium, but an unknown experimental factor could not be ruled out. The classifier was reported to diagnose cytomegalovirus status with high specificity and sensitivity in both the original and validation cohorts. This cohort had only TCR beta chains sequenced, and the lack of alpha or paired-chain data limited which features could be detected. Sequencing depth was assumed to be roughly uniform across donors in the presence/absence analyses, though that assumption may not hold. The study gave a list of some 150 TCR beta chains associated with cytomegalovirus. A later genetic analysis reported fewer N-insertions in productive TCRs among donors in an Asian-associated ancestry cluster than the roughly 620-donor mean. Immune exposure information for the cohort was limited to CMV serostatus. Assigning TCR associations to individual alleles was difficult when HLA alleles, especially DR and DQ, strongly co-occurred. In vitro tests confirmed that three of the cytomegalovirus-associated TCR beta chains recognize cytomegalovirus antigens. The sequencing pipeline was judged likely to have produced a cluster of highly shared sequence variants as a technical artifact. According to a later analysis, parvovirus B19, influenza, CMV and Epstein-Barr virus appeared linked to several top co-occurrence clusters. A further reported finding was that TCR beta sequences accurately predicted the HLA-A and HLA-B alleles for most subjects in the first cohort. Most TCR sequences were seen in very few donors, while some public TCRs were found in many individuals. In a later analysis, the rate of TCR association differed among HLA loci, with DRB1 alleles having the most associated TCRs and HLA-C alleles having the fewest.

This clone was seen more than once but under ten times. Its antigen is currently not known. No base qualities exist here, and no much larger clone lies one base off it. Libraries were built with the immunoSEQ multiplex PCR assay. For the multiplex PCR, a mixture combining 60 forward primers for TCR Vbeta segments and 13 reverse primers for TCR Jbeta segments was used. A multiplex PCR assay on genomic DNA amplified the CDR3 region of rearranged TCR beta genes. The amplified TCR beta libraries were sequenced on the Illumina HiSeq System as 87-base-pair reads. For the original study's pipeline: Across the roughly 640 repertoires, a later analysis counted some 80 million unique TCR beta chains, roughly 11 million of which were shared by at least two donors. Raw reads were error-corrected and collapsed into unique sequences with a nearest-neighbor algorithm that merged closely related sequences to remove PCR and sequencing errors. Alignment of CDR3 sequences to IMGT reference sequences was used to assign V, D and J gene segments. For a sequence to be retained, a match of at least six nucleotides was required to both a V gene segment and a J gene segment. Rearrangements were called productive when the CDR3 lacked stop codons and stayed in frame with V and J; all others were non-productive. Following IMGT convention, CDR3 was defined as the stretch from the second conserved V-encoded cysteine to the conserved J-encoded phenylalanine. The earlier analysis of 500 to 750 of the donors excluded any sequence lacking an unambiguous match to a single V gene segment. An earlier analysis of 587 of the donors called V segments functional above 56.7% productive rearrangements and segregating when the between-donor standard deviation exceeded 5%. A statistical classification framework was developed to diagnose cytomegalovirus status using the catalog of TCR beta chain sequences. In a later analysis, V and J genes were assigned by comparing TCR nucleotide sequences against IMGT/GENE-DB human TR gene sequences. A later analysis assigned CDR3 sequences and most-parsimonious VDJ recombination scenarios with the TCRdist pipeline. In a later analysis, each TCR beta chain was defined by its CDR3 amino acid sequence together with its V-gene family, and reads lacking a unique V-gene family were excluded. In a later analysis, approximately 640 highly shared, low-generation-probability nucleotide sequences were removed to address suspected cross-contamination and a sequencing artifact. In a later analysis, a clonal expansion index was calculated for each public chain from normalized within-repertoire ranks of inferred template counts. A later analysis computed generation probabilities with a VDJ recombination model fitted to out-of-frame rearrangements, and checked the results against IGoR. Hypergeometric tests were used in a later analysis to score TCR-TCR, TCR-HLA and TCR-CMV co-occurrence, with a repertoire-size bias correction applied to the TCR pairs. False discovery rates were estimated in a later analysis by permuting HLA or CMV assignments 20 times. In a later analysis, co-occurring TCRs were grouped using DBSCAN, and TCRdist sequence similarity was added for clustering within HLA-allele-positive subsets. Repertoires with fewer than 30,000 or more than 120,000 public chains, plus five repertoires with anomalous nucleotide sharing, were excluded from co-occurrence clustering. The immuneACCESS repertoire file appears here via TCRdb, limited to in-frame rearrangements. These files lack a portion of the clones; in checked studies, under half of the deficit traces to unresolved V genes, and the cause of the others is not known. V and J calls and clone size follow that table, whereas D and trimming were derived from the DNA. The sample table holds around 140,000 clones, of which roughly three quarters were seen once. The top ten constitute 0.75% to 0.95% of the sample.

The cohort comprised 710 or so healthy bone marrow donors. Cohort members were all nominally healthy when sampled, although unrecorded immune exposures were likely present. The donor was CMV seronegative and belonged to the group of approximately 320 seronegative cohort members. A peripheral blood sample was provided by each donor, and peripheral blood mononuclear cells were used for TCR beta sequencing. Genomic DNA was extracted from the blood cell samples with the Qiagen DNeasy Blood Extraction Kit. Specimen: PBMCs. The sequence derives from a woman aged 60-75 years in good health and CMV-seronegative.

The CDR3 protein is CASSLEQGYEQYF. The sequenced DNA: TGTGCCAGCAGCTTAGAACAGGGCTACGAGCAGTACTTC. The rearrangement joined TRBV11-2 to TRBJ2-7, with a weak D call of TRBD1 (6 bases match). Trimming takes 0 bases from V and 3 bases from J, and the germline ends sit 6 bases apart. The CDR3 sequence holds 13 residues, the cysteine and phenylalanine included. The kept DNA is CDR3 alone, 39 bases in frame from the first base. Taken from the germline V gene, the CDR1 and CDR2 loops are SGHAT and FQNNGV. With the rest looked up from the reference TRBV11-2 and TRBJ2-7 genes rather than sequenced, the full variable domain is EAGVAQSPRYKIIEKRQSVAFWCNPISGHATLYWYQQILGQGPKLLIQFQNNGVVDDSQLPKDRFSAERLKGVDSTLKIQPAKLEDSAVYLCASSLEQGYEQYFGPGTRLTVT.